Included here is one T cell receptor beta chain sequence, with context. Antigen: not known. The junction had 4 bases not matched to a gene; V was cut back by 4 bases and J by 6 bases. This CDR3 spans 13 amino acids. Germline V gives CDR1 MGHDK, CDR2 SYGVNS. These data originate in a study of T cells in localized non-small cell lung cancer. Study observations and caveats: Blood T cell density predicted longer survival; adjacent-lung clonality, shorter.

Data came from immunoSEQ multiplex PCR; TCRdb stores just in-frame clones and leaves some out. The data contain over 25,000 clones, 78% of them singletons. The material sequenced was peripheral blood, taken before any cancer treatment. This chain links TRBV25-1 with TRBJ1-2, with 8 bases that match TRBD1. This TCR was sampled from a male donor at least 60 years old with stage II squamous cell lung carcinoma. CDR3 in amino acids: CASSAGQGNGYTF. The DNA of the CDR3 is TGTGCCAGCAGTGCCGGACAGGGTAATGGCTACACCTTC.